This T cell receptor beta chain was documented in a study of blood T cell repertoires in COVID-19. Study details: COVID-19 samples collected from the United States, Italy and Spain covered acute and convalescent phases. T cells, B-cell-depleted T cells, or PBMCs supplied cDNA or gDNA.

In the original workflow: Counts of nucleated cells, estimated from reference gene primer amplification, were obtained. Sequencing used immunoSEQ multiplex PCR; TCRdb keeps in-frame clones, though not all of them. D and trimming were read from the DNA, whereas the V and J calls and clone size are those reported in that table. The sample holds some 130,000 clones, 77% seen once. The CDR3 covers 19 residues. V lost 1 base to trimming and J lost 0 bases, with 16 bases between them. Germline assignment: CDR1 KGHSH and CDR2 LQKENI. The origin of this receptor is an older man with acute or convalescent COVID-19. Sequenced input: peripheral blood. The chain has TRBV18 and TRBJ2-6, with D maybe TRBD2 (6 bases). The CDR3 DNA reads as TGTGCCAGCTCACCACGGGCGGGATCCCTTCCCTCTGGGGCCAACGTCCTGACTTTC. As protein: CASSPRAGSLPSGANVLTF.